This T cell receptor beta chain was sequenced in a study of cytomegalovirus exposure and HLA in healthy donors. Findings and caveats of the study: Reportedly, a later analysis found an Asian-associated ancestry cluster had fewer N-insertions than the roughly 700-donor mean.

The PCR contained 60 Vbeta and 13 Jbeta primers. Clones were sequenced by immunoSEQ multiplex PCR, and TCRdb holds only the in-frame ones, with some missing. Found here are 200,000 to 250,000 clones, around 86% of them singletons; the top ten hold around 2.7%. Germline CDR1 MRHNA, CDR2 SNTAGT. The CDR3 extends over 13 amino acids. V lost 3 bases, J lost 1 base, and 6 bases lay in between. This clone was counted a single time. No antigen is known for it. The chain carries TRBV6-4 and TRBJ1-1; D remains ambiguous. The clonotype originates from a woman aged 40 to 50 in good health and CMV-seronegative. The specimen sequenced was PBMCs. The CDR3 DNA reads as TGTGCCAGCAGTGAATCCAAGAACACTGAAGCTTTCTTT. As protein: CASSESKNTEAFF.